Following are 22 T cell receptor beta chains from one sample sequenced in a study of CD4 T cells in relation to SARS-CoV-2 and coronaviruses. Sequenced by immunoSEQ multiplex PCR; TCRdb stores in-frame clones only, minus some. The table shows about 16,000 clones, with more than 75% occurring only once. Which antigens these TCRs recognize remains unknown. Before the COVID-19 pandemic, during about 2010-2018, CD4+ T cells were taken from unexposed donors. The cells were cultured for about 10 days before CD4+ T cells were isolated. Sequencing was done on a sample of CD4+ T cells from PBMCs, cultured in vitro. The source of these receptors is a human donor in good health.

The CDR3 sequence is CASSVQGYEQYF. CDR3 DNA: TGTGCCAGCAGTGTCCAGGGCTACGAGCAGTACTTC. This rearrangement joins TRBV2 to TRBJ2-7; D is perhaps TRBD1 (5 bases). Germline V gives CDR1 SNHLY, CDR2 FYNNEI. Between the trimmed V and J ends, which lost 4 bases and 3 bases, there was a span of 7 bases. The CDR3 consists of 12 residues.

This clone appeared a few times. This chain joins TRBV5-1 and TRBJ2-3; 10 bases map to TRBD2. J lost 4 bases, V lost 3 bases, and 8 bases had no gene match. Germline CDR1 SGHRS, CDR2 YFSETQ. There are 16 residues in the CDR3. In DNA form, the CDR3 reads TGCGCCAGCAGCTCCCTTCGAGCGGGAGGGGCAGATACGCAGTATTTT. Encoded protein: CASSSLRAGGADTQYF.

The sample holds one count of this clone. This chain uses TRBV18 with TRBJ2-7, with D possibly being TRBD1 (5 bases). CDR1 is KGHSH and CDR2 is LQKENI in the germline V gene. The CDR3 has 14 residues. V was trimmed by 3 bases and J by 3 bases, leaving 12 bases between them. CDR3 region: CASSPEYRSYEQYF. The CDR3 nucleotides are TGTGCCAGCTCACCCGAATACAGGAGCTACGAGCAGTACTTC.

This chain links TRBV6-5 with TRBJ1-6, with D hard to call. This CDR3 comprises 14 residues. Germline loops: CDR1 MNHEY, CDR2 SVGAGI. V was shortened by 0 bases and J by 4 bases, with 4 bases between the two germline ends. This CDR3 is CASSYSQYNSPLHF. In nucleotides, the CDR3 is TGTGCCAGCAGTTACTCGCAGTATAATTCACCCCTCCACTTT.

A single count supports this clone. The V gene is TRBV6-2 or TRBV6-3, the J gene TRBJ2-7; D uncertain. Between the trimmed V and J ends, which lost 6 bases and 4 bases, there was a span of 10 bases. Germline assignment: CDR1 MNHEY and CDR2 SVGEGT. The CDR3 runs to 12 residues. CDR3 amino acids: CASSNLRYEQYF. CDR3 in DNA: TGTGCCAGCAGCAACCTCAGGTACGAGCAGTACTTC.

This clone was picked up a small number of times. The genes are TRBV19 and TRBJ1-6; D call uncertain. The V and J ends lost 6 bases and 5 bases respectively, with 11 bases between them. CDR1 LNHDA and CDR2 SQIVND come from the germline V gene (reference sequence). The CDR3 has 14 residues. The CDR3, as DNA: TGTGCCAGTAGATCGGACGGAAATAATTCACCCCTCCACTTT. Its protein product is CASRSDGNNSPLHF.

The chain carries TRBV10-3 and TRBJ2-7, with D possibly TRBD1 on 5 matching bases. Trimming removed 10 bases from V and 5 bases from J, with 24 bases in between. The length of the CDR3 is 15 residues. In germline, CDR1 is ENHRY, CDR2 SYGVKD. CDR3: CATRYQWQGTHEQYF. DNA of the CDR3: TGTGCCACACGGTATCAGTGGCAGGGAACCCACGAGCAGTACTTC.

The chain couples TRBV4-2 to TRBJ2-1, with D possibly matching TRBD2 (6 bases). The CDR3 runs 17 residues. V was trimmed by 0 bases and J by 5 bases, leaving 17 bases between them. The germline gives CDR1 LGHNA, CDR2 YNFKEQ. CDR3 protein: CASSQDLVSGRDNEQFF. Written as DNA, the CDR3 is TGTGCCAGCAGCCAAGATCTTGTCAGCGGGCGAGACAATGAGCAGTTCTTC.

The rearrangement uses TRBV2 and TRBJ2-7, with D tentatively TRBD2 (5 bases). The germline CDR1 and CDR2 sequences are SNHLY and FYNNEI. The CDR3 spans 15 residues. Trimming shortened V by 4 bases and J by 2 bases, and 15 bases separated the two germline ends. CDR3 DNA sequence: TGTGCCAGCAGTGTAAGTCGCGGGCCCGCCTACGAGCAGTACTTC. Translation: CASSVSRGPAYEQYF. Using reference TRBV2 and TRBJ2-7 for the parts outside the CDR3, the full variable domain is EPEVTQTPSHQVTQMGQEVILRCVPISNHLYFYWYRQILGQKVEFLVSFYNNEISEKSEIFDDQFSVERPDGSNFTLKIRSTKLEDSAMYFCASSVSRGPAYEQYFGPGTRLTVT.

The rearrangement uses TRBV2 and TRBJ1-6; unclear D gene. The germline gives CDR1 SNHLY, CDR2 FYNNEI. The CDR3 loop spans 12 amino acids. Deletions cut 6 bases from V and 4 bases from J, with 4 bases between. The CDR3 reads CASSLYNSPLHF. Written as DNA, the CDR3 is TGTGCCAGCAGCTTGTATAATTCACCCCTCCACTTT.

The rearrangement joins TRBV18 to TRBJ2-5; weak D call: TRBD1 (6 bases). The germline CDR1 and CDR2 sequences are KGHSH and LQKENI. V gave up 0 bases and J gave up 1 base, with 12 bases separating them. This CDR3 is 16 amino acids long. The CDR3 region is CASSPPGAYAQETQYF. The CDR3 region has the DNA TGTGCCAGCTCACCACCGGGGGCGTATGCCCAAGAGACCCAGTACTTC.

The chain has TRBV6-6 and TRBJ2-7; 7 bases map to TRBD2. The junction had 9 bases not matched to a gene; V was cut back by 0 bases and J by 7 bases. In germline, CDR1 is MNHNY, CDR2 SVGAGI (reference sequence). The CDR3 has 15 residues. The CDR3 DNA follows: TGTGCCAGCAGTTACTCTGCCAGCGGGGCTGGGGAGCAGTACTTC. This gives the protein CASSYSASGAGEQYF.

This clone turned up a few times. The gene calls are TRBV7-9 and TRBJ1-1; the D gene is possibly TRBD1 (5 bases). From germline, CDR1 is SEHNR and CDR2 FQNEAQ (reference sequence). The CDR3 loop spans 13 amino acids. Trimming removed 6 bases from V and 2 bases from J, with 10 bases in between. CDR3 residues: CASSGGFNTEAFF. Here the CDR3 DNA reads TGTGCCAGCAGTGGGGGATTCAACACTGAAGCTTTCTTT.

V gene TRBV29-1 combines with J gene TRBJ2-1; D may be TRBD1 (6 bases). Germline lookup yields CDR1 SQVTM and CDR2 ANQGSEA. Trimming took off 2 bases at V and 2 bases at J, with 10 bases between the two ends. The length of the CDR3 is 14 residues. CDR3 residues: CSVEQGFTYNEQFF. The CDR3 coding sequence is TGCAGCGTTGAACAGGGGTTTACCTACAATGAGCAGTTCTTC.

V and J are TRBV3-1 (or the pseudogene TRBV3-2) and TRBJ1-2, with unresolved D. The CDR3 is made up of 12 amino acids. V was clipped by 5 bases and J by 8 bases, with 12 bases between them. The germline CDR1 and CDR2 sequences are LGHDT and YNNKEL (reference sequence). In DNA, the CDR3 is TGTGCCAGCAGCTCCTCCGGGCGCGGCTACACCTTC. It encodes CASSSSGRGYTF.

The chain recombines TRBV6-5 with TRBJ1-1, with a tentative D call TRBD1 (5 bases). Per germline, CDR1 MNHEY and CDR2 SVGAGI. The germline V and J ends were trimmed by 6 bases and 3 bases, with 11 bases remaining between them. This CDR3 is 13 amino acids long. CDR3 in amino acids: CASRGVTHTEAFF. The CDR3 DNA is TGTGCCAGCAGGGGGGTTACTCACACTGAAGCTTTCTTT.

The chain uses TRBV18 and TRBJ1-1, with unresolved D. The CDR3 spans 14 residues. The germline V and J ends were trimmed by 4 bases and 3 bases, with 12 bases remaining between them. Germline CDR1 reads KGHSH; CDR2 reads LQKENI. The CDR3 spells CASSQPGLYTEAFF. CDR3 sequence (DNA): TGTGCCAGCTCACAGCCGGGTTTGTACACTGAAGCTTTCTTT.

This chain connects TRBV5-1 to TRBJ2-1; 7 bases line up with TRBD2. Per the germline V gene, CDR1 is SGHRS and CDR2 is YFSETQ. V dropped 4 bases and J dropped 4; count of bases not matched to a gene: 11. CDR3 size: 16 residues. This chain's CDR3 is CASSLTPGTTYNEQFF. The CDR3 DNA reads as TGCGCCAGCAGCCTGACCCCCGGGACTACTTACAATGAGCAGTTCTTC.

V is TRBV15 and J is TRBJ2-3; tentatively, D is TRBD2 (7 bases). Germline CDR1 is LNHNV and CDR2 is YYDKDF (reference sequence). Trimming removed 2 bases at V and 5 bases at J, with 14 bases between. The CDR3 runs 15 residues. The CDR3 sequence: CATSRQGTTVDTQYF. The DNA of the CDR3 is TGTGCCACCAGCAGACAGGGGACTACCGTAGATACGCAGTATTTT.

V and J are TRBV19 and TRBJ1-3; TRBD1 is a possible D gene (5 bases). Trimming cost V 4 bases and J 0 bases, with 16 bases left between them. The germline gives CDR1 LNHDA, CDR2 SQIVND (reference sequence). CDR3 length: 17 amino acids. The CDR3 sequence is CASSKGRSAASGNTIYF. CDR3 nucleotides: TGTGCCAGTAGTAAGGGGAGGAGCGCAGCCTCTGGAAACACCATATATTTT. Using reference TRBV19 and TRBJ1-3 for the parts outside the CDR3, the full variable domain is DGGITQSPKYLFRKEGQNVTLSCEQNLNHDAMYWYRQDPGQGLRLIYYSQIVNDFQKGDIAEGYSVSREKKESFPLTVTSAQKNPTAFYLCASSKGRSAASGNTIYFGEGSWLTVV.

The gene calls are TRBV5-1 and TRBJ2-3; 7 nucleotides match TRBD1. The V gene's germline CDR1 is SGHRS and CDR2 YFSETQ. There are 16 residues in the CDR3. V lost 4 bases and J lost 1; bases outside the gene matches: 9. The DNA of the CDR3 is TGCGCCAGCAGCCAACCAAGACAGGGAGGCACAGATACGCAGTATTTT. Protein sequence: CASSQPRQGGTDTQYF.

This chain links TRBV5-5 with TRBJ1-2; tentative D call: TRBD1 (6 bases). Germline V lookup: CDR1 SGHKS, CDR2 YYEKEE (reference sequence). This CDR3 region has 14 residues. V dropped 4 bases and J dropped 5 bases, with 15 bases sitting between them. CDR3 nucleotide sequence: TGTGCCAGCAGCCCCCTCGGGACACAGTATGGCTACACCTTC. It yields the protein CASSPLGTQYGYTF.